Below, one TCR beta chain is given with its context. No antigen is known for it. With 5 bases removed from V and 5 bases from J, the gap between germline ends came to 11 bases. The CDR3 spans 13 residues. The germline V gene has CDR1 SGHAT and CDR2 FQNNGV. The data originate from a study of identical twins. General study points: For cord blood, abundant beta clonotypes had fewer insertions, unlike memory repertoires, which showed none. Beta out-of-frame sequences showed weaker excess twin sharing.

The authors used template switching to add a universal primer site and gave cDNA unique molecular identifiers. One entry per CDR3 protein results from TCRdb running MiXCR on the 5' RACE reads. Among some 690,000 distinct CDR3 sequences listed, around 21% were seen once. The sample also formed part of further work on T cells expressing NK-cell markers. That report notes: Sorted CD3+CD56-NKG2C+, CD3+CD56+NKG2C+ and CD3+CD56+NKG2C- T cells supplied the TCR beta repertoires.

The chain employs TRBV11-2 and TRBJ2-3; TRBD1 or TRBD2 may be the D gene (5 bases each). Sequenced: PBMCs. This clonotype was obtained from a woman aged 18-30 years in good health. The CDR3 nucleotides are TGTGCCAGCAGCACGGGGCCGAGAGATACGCAGTATTTT. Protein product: CASSTGPRDTQYF.